The 14 T cell receptor beta chains below come from one sample, sequenced in a study of shared clonotypes between healthy human individuals. This table comes from immunoSEQ multiplex PCR, and its TCRdb copy is limited to in-frame clones, with some not included. This sample carries approximately 2.4 million clones, 90% to 97% of them seen once, and the ten largest clones take more than 0.1%. Sequencing was carried out using naive CD4+ T cells sorted from blood. Specified subset: CD45RA+ positively selected. These receptors were obtained from a man younger than 30 in good health.

This chain uses TRBV19 with TRBJ1-2; 8 bases line up with TRBD1. V lost 7 bases, J lost 4 bases, and 5 bases stayed unmatched. CDR1 and CDR2 (germline): LNHDA, SQIVND (reference sequence). This CDR3 contains 13 residues. The CDR3 loop is CASNYDRGYGYTF. The CDR3 DNA sequence: TGTGCCAGTAACTACGACAGGGGCTATGGCTACACCTTC.

V gene TRBV2 combines with J gene TRBJ1-5, with D possibly matching TRBD1 (6 bases). V lost 9 bases to trimming and J lost 3 bases, with 12 bases between them. The CDR3 sequence is 13 residues long. Germline V gene data show CDR1 as SNHLY and CDR2 as FYNNEI. CDR3 protein: CASTGRNNQPQHF. In DNA, the CDR3 is TGTGCCAGTACAGGGAGGAACAATCAGCCCCAGCATTTT.

The V gene is TRBV5-6, the J gene TRBJ2-1; 8 bases align to TRBD2. The CDR3 is made up of 19 amino acids. CDR1 is SGHDT and CDR2 is YYEEEE in the germline V gene. V dropped 4 bases and J dropped 2; count of bases not matched to a gene: 17. The CDR3 DNA reads as TGTGCCAGCAGCATAACAACTAGCGGCCCTCGTGCCCCCTACAATGAGCAGTTCTTC. This gives the protein CASSITTSGPRAPYNEQFF. The full variable domain, in which reference TRBV5-6 and TRBJ2-1 provide the parts outside the CDR3, is DAGVTQSPTHLIKTRGQQVTLRCSPKSGHDTVSWYQQALGQGPQFIFQYYEEEERQRGNFPDRFSGHQFPNYSSELNVNALLLGDSALYLCASSITTSGPRAPYNEQFFGPGTRLTVL.

The chain employs TRBV7-9 and TRBJ1-3; no reliable D call. The V end was cut by 0 bases, the J end by 7 bases, with 10 bases between. This CDR3 spans 14 amino acids. Germline values: CDR1 SEHNR, CDR2 FQNEAQ (reference sequence). CDR3 sequence: CASSLALLRNTIYF. The CDR3 DNA follows: TGTGCCAGCAGCTTAGCCCTTTTGCGGAACACCATATATTTT.

The rearrangement joins TRBV5-6 to TRBJ2-2; D is unresolved. CDR1 is SGHDT and CDR2 is YYEEEE in the germline V gene. Between the trimmed V and J ends, which lost 1 base and 0 bases, there was a span of 13 bases. This CDR3 has 17 amino acids. In nucleotides, the CDR3 is TGTGCCAGCAGCTTGCCGGGCGCCCTCTCGAACACCGGGGAGCTGTTTTTT. This encodes CASSLPGALSNTGELFF.

CDR3 region: CASSFGGSSYNEQFF. CDR3 in DNA: TGTGCCAGCAGCTTCGGCGGGAGCTCCTACAATGAGCAGTTCTTC. The chain carries TRBV5-6 and TRBJ2-1; 7 bases are a match to TRBD2. The CDR3 spans 15 residues. Germline lookup yields CDR1 SGHDT and CDR2 YYEEEE. With 2 bases clipped from V and 0 bases from J, the junction kept 2 bases outside the gene matches.

This clone was seen more than once but under ten times. The V and J genes are TRBV7-9 and TRBJ2-2; D remains ambiguous. Germline V CDR1 and CDR2: SEHNR, FQNEAQ (reference sequence). Trimming took 3 bases from V and 5 from J, leaving 10 bases between them. The CDR3 loop spans 14 amino acids. The CDR3 bases are TGTGCCAGCAGCTTTGCATCAGGAACCGGGGAGCTGTTTTTT. Its protein product is CASSFASGTGELFF.

This chain links TRBV5-4 with TRBJ2-7; perhaps TRBD2 as D (6 bases). CDR3 size: 14 residues. CDR1 is SGHNT, CDR2 YYREEE, per germline (reference sequence). The ends were cut back, 2 bases at V and 6 bases at J, with 15 bases in the middle. The CDR3 spells CASSLTGTRREQYF. For the CDR3, the DNA is TGTGCCAGCAGCTTAACCGGGACTCGCCGCGAGCAGTACTTC.

This chain connects TRBV9 to TRBJ2-3; D not resolved. Trimming removed 1 base at V and 2 bases at J, with 11 bases between. Germline-derived CDR1 and CDR2 are SGDLS and YYNGEE. This CDR3 spans 15 amino acids. The CDR3 DNA is TGTGCCAGCAGCGTAAGGGCAGCATCCACAGATACGCAGTATTTT. Protein sequence: CASSVRAASTDTQYF.

The chain joins TRBV19 to TRBJ2-3, with D possibly TRBD2 on 6 matching bases. CDR1 and CDR2 from the germline V gene are LNHDA and SQIVND (reference sequence). CDR3 size: 15 residues. Trimming removed 5 bases at V and 2 bases at J, with 14 bases between. The CDR3 coding sequence is TGTGCCAGTAGTCGGGATAGCGGCAACACAGATACGCAGTATTTT. This codes for CASSRDSGNTDTQYF.

Remarks on this clone: Other nucleotide sequences from this sample produce the same CDR3. The chain employs TRBV10-3 and TRBJ1-4; no clear D gene. In germline, CDR1 is ENHRY, CDR2 SYGVKD. V lost 3 bases and J 8 bases, leaving 4 bases between the germline ends. The CDR3 contains 11 residues. The CDR3 region is CAISEGEKLFF. CDR3 DNA: TGTGCCATCAGTGAAGGGGAAAAACTGTTTTTT.

The V gene is TRBV28, the J gene TRBJ1-1; TRBD1 matches at 9 bases. Germline V gene data show CDR1 as MDHEN and CDR2 as SYDVKM. Germline trimming cut 6 bases from V and 5 bases from J; bases unmatched to any gene: 7. CDR3 size: 14 residues. Here the CDR3 reads CASSEQGAWTEAFF. The CDR3 bases are TGTGCCAGCAGCGAACAGGGGGCATGGACTGAAGCTTTCTTT.

The chain links TRBV5-6 to TRBJ1-1, with D perhaps matching TRBD1 (6 bases). Germline CDR1 is SGHDT and CDR2 is YYEEEE. Trimming took off 4 bases at V and 1 base at J, with 14 bases between the two ends. This CDR3 comprises 15 residues. CDR3 loop: CASSQPTGSNTEAFF. In DNA, the CDR3 is TGTGCCAGCAGCCAACCGACAGGTTCGAACACTGAAGCTTTCTTT. The entire variable domain, with the rest obtained from reference TRBV5-6 and TRBJ1-1, is as follows: DAGVTQSPTHLIKTRGQQVTLRCSPKSGHDTVSWYQQALGQGPQFIFQYYEEEERQRGNFPDRFSGHQFPNYSSELNVNALLLGDSALYLCASSQPTGSNTEAFFGQGTRLTVV.

This clone was recorded only once. V is TRBV6-5 and J is TRBJ2-7; TRBD2 aligns across 12 bases. The germline V gene encodes CDR1 MNHEY and CDR2 SVGAGI. The CDR3 has 16 amino acids. J was trimmed by 2 bases and V by 4 bases; bases with no gene match: 6. CDR3 in DNA: TGTGCCAGCAGTTCAACTAGCGGGGGGAGGCCCTACGAGCAGTACTTC. Encoded protein: CASSSTSGGRPYEQYF.